These 23 T cell receptor beta chains came from one sample sequenced in a study of shared clonotypes between healthy human individuals. Clones were sequenced by immunoSEQ multiplex PCR, and TCRdb holds only the in-frame ones, with some missing. The sample contains about 2.2 million clones, just under 95% of which appear only once. The naive CD8 subset, CD45RO-negative cells positively selected for CCR7, excluded terminally differentiated effector memory CD45RA+ cells. Sequencing was carried out using naive CD8+ T cells from PBMCs. The receptors were sampled from a man between 18 and 29 years old in good health. Some clones in this sample may be carry-over from other donors' samples.

The chain carries TRBV27 and TRBJ2-7, with D possibly being TRBD1 or TRBD2 (6 bases each). The germline V gene has CDR1 MNHEY and CDR2 SMNVEV (reference sequence). The CDR3 covers 13 residues. The ends were cut back, 9 bases at V and 3 bases at J, with 15 bases in the middle. Here the CDR3 reads CARRDKAVYEQYF. Here the CDR3 DNA reads TGTGCCAGGCGGGACAAAGCGGTCTACGAGCAGTACTTC.

The V and J genes are TRBV19 and TRBJ1-2; no clear D gene. CDR1 LNHDA and CDR2 SQIVND come from the germline V gene (reference sequence). The ends were cut back, 7 bases at V and 5 bases at J, with 8 bases in the middle. The length of the CDR3 is 11 residues. The CDR3 loop reads CASKEGYGYTF. CDR3 in DNA: TGTGCCAGTAAGGAGGGTTATGGCTACACCTTC.

The chain has TRBV5-1 and TRBJ2-7; D might be TRBD2 (7 bases). Germline V gives CDR1 SGHRS, CDR2 YFSETQ. This CDR3 comprises 17 residues. V lost 4 bases and J 0 bases, leaving 20 bases between the germline ends. The CDR3 here is CASSPLVGGGHSYEQYF. The CDR3 bases are TGCGCCAGCAGCCCCCTAGTTGGCGGGGGCCACTCCTACGAGCAGTACTTC.

The V and J genes are TRBV27 and TRBJ2-1; possibly TRBD2 for D (5 bases). V lost 4 bases and J 4 bases, leaving 11 bases between the germline ends. Germline values: CDR1 MNHEY, CDR2 SMNVEV (reference sequence). The CDR3 runs to 14 residues. CDR3 region: CASSSLAAYNEQFF. CDR3 nucleotides: TGTGCCAGCAGTTCCCTAGCAGCGTACAATGAGCAGTTCTTC.

The V and J genes are TRBV7-2 and TRBJ2-1, with 7 nucleotides matching TRBD2. V lost 1 base and J lost 2; bases outside the gene matches: 5. Per germline, CDR1 SGHTA and CDR2 FQGNSA. CDR3 length: 16 amino acids. The CDR3 reads CASSLGGEGTYNEQFF. CDR3 DNA: TGTGCCAGCAGCTTAGGGGGGGAGGGCACCTACAATGAGCAGTTCTTC.

As to this clone: This sample includes further DNA sequences coding for the same CDR3. J is TRBJ1-2 and V is TRBV5-6; 8 positions agree with TRBD1. Looked up from germline, CDR1 is SGHDT and CDR2 is YYEEEE. Germline trimming cut 0 bases from V and 4 bases from J; bases unmatched to any gene: 2. The CDR3 has 14 residues. The CDR3 protein is CASSLGTGFYGYTF. The DNA for the CDR3 is TGTGCCAGCAGCTTGGGGACAGGGTTCTATGGCTACACCTTC.

This clone is a singleton in its sample. CDR3 nucleotides: TGTGCCAGCAGCAAAAAGTGGGACAGGGGGCTCCTAAGCTACACCTTC. This gives the protein CASSKKWDRGLLSYTF. The chain has TRBV21-1 and TRBJ1-2; the tabulated D call, TRBD1, remains unverified against the DNA. TRBV21-1 is given as a pseudogene. The CDR3 consists of 16 residues.

The sample holds one count of this clone. The genes are TRBV2 and TRBJ2-7, with 10 nucleotides matching TRBD2. V lost 8 bases, J lost 0 bases, and 1 base stayed unmatched. Germline V CDR1 and CDR2: SNHLY, FYNNEI. The CDR3 length is 13 residues. The CDR3 nucleotides read TGTGCCAGCCGACTAGCGGGCTCCTACGAGCAGTACTTC. Its translation: CASRLAGSYEQYF.

V is TRBV9 and J is TRBJ2-5, with 9 bases matching TRBD1. There are 15 residues in the CDR3. Germline CDR1 SGDLS, CDR2 YYNGEE. Trimming at V came to 4 bases and at J to 4 bases, leaving 8 bases not matched to a gene. CDR3 in amino acids: CASSTWTGVRETQYF. In DNA, the CDR3 is TGTGCCAGCAGCACCTGGACAGGGGTGCGAGAGACCCAGTACTTC.

V gene TRBV13 combines with J gene TRBJ2-7; 12 bases match TRBD2. Germline V lookup: CDR1 PRHDT, CDR2 FYEKMQ (reference sequence). The CDR3 extends over 18 amino acids. The ends lost 0 bases at V and 3 bases at J; junction bases unmatched: 9. CDR3 residues: CASSLGYRTSGNLYEQYF. The CDR3 bases are TGTGCCAGCAGCTTAGGATATAGGACTAGCGGGAACCTCTACGAGCAGTACTTC.

This clone has only one observation. J is TRBJ2-1 and V is TRBV7-3; 7 bases are a match to TRBD2. Per germline, CDR1 SGHTA and CDR2 FQGTGA. V was pared by 0 bases and J by 2 bases, with 13 bases of the junction left unmatched. The CDR3 extends over 19 amino acids. CDR3 amino acids: CASSLTSSGTGSPYNEQFF. CDR3 DNA sequence: TGTGCCAGCAGCTTAACGTCTAGCGGAACGGGTTCCCCCTACAATGAGCAGTTCTTC.

The rearrangement uses TRBV27 and TRBJ2-7, with D hard to call. Per germline, CDR1 MNHEY and CDR2 SMNVEV (reference sequence). This CDR3 comprises 12 residues. V shed 3 bases and J shed 7 bases, with 10 bases lying between them. CDR3: CASSFLEGEQYF. In DNA form, the CDR3 reads TGTGCCAGCAGTTTTCTGGAAGGGGAGCAGTACTTC.

This sequence joins TRBV5-1 and TRBJ2-6; weak D call: TRBD2 (5 bases). This CDR3 has 16 residues. In germline, CDR1 is SGHRS, CDR2 YFSETQ. Trimming stripped 0 bases from V and 4 bases from J, with 11 bases between. The CDR3 region is CASSLDRGLGANVLTF. In DNA, the CDR3 is TGCGCCAGCAGCTTGGATCGGGGTCTGGGGGCCAACGTCCTGACTTTC.

V gene TRBV11-2 combines with J gene TRBJ2-7; TRBD1 aligns across 7 bases. This CDR3 spans 15 amino acids. J lost 6 bases, V lost 1 base, and 9 bases had no gene match. Germline CDR1 reads SGHAT; CDR2 reads FQNNGV. The CDR3 DNA reads TGTGCCAGCAGCTTAGCACGGACAGGAGGTCGCGAGCAGTACTTC. It encodes CASSLARTGGREQYF.

The rearrangement joins TRBV6-1 to TRBJ1-5; a possible D gene is TRBD1 (6 bases). V lost 6 bases, J lost 1 base, and 13 bases lay in between. The CDR3 extends over 15 amino acids. Germline CDR1 and CDR2: MNHNS and SASEGT. DNA of the CDR3: TGTGCCAGCAGGGAGGACAGACAGAGCAATCAGCCCCAGCATTTT. Translating it yields CASREDRQSNQPQHF.

The rearrangement joins TRBV10-2 to TRBJ2-7; tentative D call: TRBD1 (5 bases). V lost 5 bases and J lost 1, with 12 bases in between. The CDR3 is made up of 14 amino acids. Germline V gives CDR1 WSHSY, CDR2 SAAADI. The CDR3: CASSNRYASYEQYF. For the CDR3, the DNA is TGCGCCAGCAGTAACAGGTATGCTTCCTACGAGCAGTACTTC.

The chain has TRBV5-4 and TRBJ2-5; D remains unclear. This CDR3 is built from 15 residues. Germline values: CDR1 SGHNT, CDR2 YYREEE (reference sequence). V lost 1 base, J lost 2 bases, and 12 bases lay in between. CDR3 loop: CASSLTAEIQETQYF. DNA of the CDR3: TGTGCCAGCAGCTTGACGGCGGAAATACAAGAGACCCAGTACTTC.

V usage is TRBV4-3 and J usage is TRBJ2-7; D unclear. Germline CDR1 LGHNA, CDR2 YSLEER. This CDR3 spans 11 amino acids. V was shortened by 2 bases and J by 7 bases, with 6 bases between the two germline ends. This CDR3 reads CASSQIGEQYF. The CDR3 nucleotides are TGCGCCAGCAGCCAAATCGGAGAGCAGTACTTC.

This chain links TRBV7-3 with TRBJ2-3; D remains ambiguous. V dropped 2 bases and J dropped 0 bases, with 15 bases sitting between them. The CDR3 runs 17 residues. Germline V lookup: CDR1 SGHTA, CDR2 FQGTGA. CDR3 sequence reads: CASSLELPQFSTDTQYF. CDR3 DNA sequence: TGTGCCAGCAGCTTAGAGCTCCCGCAGTTTAGCACAGATACGCAGTATTTT.

V and J are TRBV27 and TRBJ2-7, with 9 bases aligning to TRBD1. The germline V gene has CDR1 MNHEY and CDR2 SMNVEV (reference sequence). Trimming cost V 8 bases and J 2 bases; bases outside gene matches: 7. The CDR3 contains 14 residues. CDR3 amino acids: CASLLRDRAYEQYF. CDR3 coding DNA: TGTGCCAGCCTCCTCCGGGACAGGGCCTACGAGCAGTACTTC.

J is TRBJ2-7 and V is TRBV14; the match to TRBD1 covers 7 bases. V lost 7 bases and J lost 3; bases outside the gene matches: 12. This CDR3 contains 15 residues. The germline CDR1 and CDR2 sequences are SGHDN and FVKESK. The CDR3, as DNA: TGTGCCAGCAACCCTGTGGACAGGCCCATCTACGAGCAGTACTTC. Translated: CASNPVDRPIYEQYF.

A note on this clone: Other DNA sequences in the sample encode the same CDR3. The chain is built from TRBV28 and TRBJ1-1; D remains ambiguous. CDR1 and CDR2 (germline): MDHEN, SYDVKM. The V end lost 2 bases, the J end lost 1 base, and 5 bases lay between the germline ends. The CDR3 contains 13 residues. This chain's CDR3 is CASSLAENTEAFF. The CDR3, as DNA: TGTGCCAGCAGTTTAGCAGAGAACACTGAAGCTTTCTTT.

This clone was observed a handful of times. The chain employs TRBV2 and TRBJ2-7; 8 positions agree with TRBD1. The length of the CDR3 is 10 residues. The germline V gene has CDR1 SNHLY and CDR2 FYNNEI. Here the CDR3 DNA reads TGTGCCAGCAGTCGGACAGGGATTTTGGTC. Translating gives CASSRTGILV.